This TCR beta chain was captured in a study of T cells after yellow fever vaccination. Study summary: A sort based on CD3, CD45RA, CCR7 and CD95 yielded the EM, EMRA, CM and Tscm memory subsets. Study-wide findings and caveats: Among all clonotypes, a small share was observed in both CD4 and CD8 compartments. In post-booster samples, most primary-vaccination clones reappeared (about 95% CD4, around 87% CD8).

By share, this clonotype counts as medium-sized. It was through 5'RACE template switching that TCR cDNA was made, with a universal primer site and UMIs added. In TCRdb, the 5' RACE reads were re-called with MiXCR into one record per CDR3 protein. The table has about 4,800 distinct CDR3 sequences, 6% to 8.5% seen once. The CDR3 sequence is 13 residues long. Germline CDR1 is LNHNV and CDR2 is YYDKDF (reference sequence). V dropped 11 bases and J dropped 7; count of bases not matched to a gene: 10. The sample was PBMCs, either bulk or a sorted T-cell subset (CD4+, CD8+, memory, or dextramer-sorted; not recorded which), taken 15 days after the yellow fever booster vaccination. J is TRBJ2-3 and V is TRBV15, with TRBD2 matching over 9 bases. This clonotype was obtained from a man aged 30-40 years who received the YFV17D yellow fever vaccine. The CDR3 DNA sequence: TGTGCCGTTCGGCGGGAGGGGGTATATACGCAGTATTTT. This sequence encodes CAVRREGVYTQYF.